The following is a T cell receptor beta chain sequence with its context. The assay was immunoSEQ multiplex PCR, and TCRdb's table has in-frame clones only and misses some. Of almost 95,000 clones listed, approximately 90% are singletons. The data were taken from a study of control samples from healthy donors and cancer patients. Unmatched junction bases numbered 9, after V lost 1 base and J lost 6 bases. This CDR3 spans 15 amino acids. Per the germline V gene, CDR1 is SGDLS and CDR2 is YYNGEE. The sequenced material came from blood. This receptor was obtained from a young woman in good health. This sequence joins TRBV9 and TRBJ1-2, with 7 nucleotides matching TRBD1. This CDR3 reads CASSVTGDSVDGYTF. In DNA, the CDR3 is TGTGCCAGCAGCGTAACAGGGGATAGCGTGGATGGCTACACCTTC. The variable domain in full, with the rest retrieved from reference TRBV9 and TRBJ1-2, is DSGVTQTPKHLITATGQRVTLRCSPRSGDLSVYWYQQSLDQGLQFLIQYYNGEERAKGNILERFSAQQFPDLHSELNLSSLELGDSALYFCASSVTGDSVDGYTFGSGTRLTVV.